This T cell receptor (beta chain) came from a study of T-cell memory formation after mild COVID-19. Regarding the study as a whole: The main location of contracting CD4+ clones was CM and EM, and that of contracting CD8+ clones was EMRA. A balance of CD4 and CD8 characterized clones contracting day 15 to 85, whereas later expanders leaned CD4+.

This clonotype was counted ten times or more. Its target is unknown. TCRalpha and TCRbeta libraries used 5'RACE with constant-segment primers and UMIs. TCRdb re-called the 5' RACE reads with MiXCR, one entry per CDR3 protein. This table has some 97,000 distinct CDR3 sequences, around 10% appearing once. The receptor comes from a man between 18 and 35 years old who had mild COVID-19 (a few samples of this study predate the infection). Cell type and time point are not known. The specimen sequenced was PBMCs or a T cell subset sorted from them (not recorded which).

CDR3 region: CASSLGTPYEQYF. The DNA for the CDR3 is TGCGCCAGCAGCTTGGGGACACCCTACGAGCAGTACTTC. The chain has TRBV5-1 and TRBJ2-7; the D gene is possibly TRBD1 (5 bases). Trimming pared 0 bases from V and 2 bases from J, leaving 6 bases between. The CDR3 has 13 residues. The germline gives CDR1 SGHRS, CDR2 YFSETQ.